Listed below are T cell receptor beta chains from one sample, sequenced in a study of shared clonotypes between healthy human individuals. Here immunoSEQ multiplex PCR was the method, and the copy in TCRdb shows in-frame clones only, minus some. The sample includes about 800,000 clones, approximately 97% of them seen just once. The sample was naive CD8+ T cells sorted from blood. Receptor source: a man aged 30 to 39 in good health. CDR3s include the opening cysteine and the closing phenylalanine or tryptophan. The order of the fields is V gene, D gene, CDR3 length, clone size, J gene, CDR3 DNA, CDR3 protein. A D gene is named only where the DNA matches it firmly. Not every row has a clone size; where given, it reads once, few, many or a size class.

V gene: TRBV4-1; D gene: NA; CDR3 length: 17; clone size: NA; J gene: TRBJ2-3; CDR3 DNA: TGCGCCAGCAGCCAAGTCCCACAGGAGATTTACACAGATACGCAGTATTTT; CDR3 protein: CASSQVPQEIYTDTQYF
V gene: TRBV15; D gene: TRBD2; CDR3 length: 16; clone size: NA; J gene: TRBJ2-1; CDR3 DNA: TGTGCCACCAGCGGCTCTAGCGGGAGTGATTACAATGAGCAGTTCTTC; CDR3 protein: CATSGSSGSDYNEQFF
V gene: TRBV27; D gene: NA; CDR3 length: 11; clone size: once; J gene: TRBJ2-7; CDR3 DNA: TGTGCCAGCAGTTGGGCCTACGAGCAGTACTTC; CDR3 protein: CASSWAYEQYF
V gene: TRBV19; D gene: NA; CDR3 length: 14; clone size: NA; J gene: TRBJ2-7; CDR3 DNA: TGTGCCAGTAGTCCCGTCGGGGGGCCCTACGAGCAGTACTTC; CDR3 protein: CASSPVGGPYEQYF
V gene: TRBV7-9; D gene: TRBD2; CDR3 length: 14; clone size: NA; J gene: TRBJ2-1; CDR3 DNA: TGTGCCAGCAGCGCCCCTAGCGGGTTACATGAGCAGTTCTTC; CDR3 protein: CASSAPSGLHEQFF
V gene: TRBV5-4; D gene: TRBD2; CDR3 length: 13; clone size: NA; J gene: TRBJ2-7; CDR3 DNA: TGTGCCAGCAGCTTGGCCACTAGCGTCGAGCAGTACTTC; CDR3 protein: CASSLATSVEQYF
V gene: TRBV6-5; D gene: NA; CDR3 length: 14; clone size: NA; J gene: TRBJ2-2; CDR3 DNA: TGTGCCAGCAGTTACGGCAAGAACACCGGGGAGCTGTTTTTT; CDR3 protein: CASSYGKNTGELFF
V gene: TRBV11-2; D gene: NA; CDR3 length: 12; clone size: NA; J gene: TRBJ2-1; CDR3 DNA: TGTGCCAGCAGCCCCGAGTATAATGAGCAGTTCTTC; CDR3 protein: CASSPEYNEQFF
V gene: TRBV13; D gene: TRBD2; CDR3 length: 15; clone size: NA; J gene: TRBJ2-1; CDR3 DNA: TGTGCCAGCAGCTTAGGGACTAGCGGCTACAATGAGCAGTTCTTC; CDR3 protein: CASSLGTSGYNEQFF
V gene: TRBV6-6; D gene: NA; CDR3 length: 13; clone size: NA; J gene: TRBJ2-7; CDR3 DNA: TGTGCCAGCGGTGAGTTCGCCTCCTACGAGCAGTACTTC; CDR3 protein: CASGEFASYEQYF
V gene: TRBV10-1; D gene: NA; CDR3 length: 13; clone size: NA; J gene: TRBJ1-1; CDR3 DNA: TGCGCCAGCAGTGAGTCAGACAACACTGAAGCTTTCTTT; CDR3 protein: CASSESDNTEAFF
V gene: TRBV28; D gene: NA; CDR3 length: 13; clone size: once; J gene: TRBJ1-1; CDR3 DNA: TGTGCCAGCAGTTTTAACGGTCCGGAAGGGGCTTTCTTT; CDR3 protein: CASSFNGPEGAFF
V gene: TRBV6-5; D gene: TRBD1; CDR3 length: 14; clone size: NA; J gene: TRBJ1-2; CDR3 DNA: TGTGCCAGCAGTTACTCGACAGGGAACTATGGCTACACCTTC; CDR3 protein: CASSYSTGNYGYTF
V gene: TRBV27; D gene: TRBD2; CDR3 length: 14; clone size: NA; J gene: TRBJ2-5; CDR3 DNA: TGTGCCAGCAGTTTATTGGGGGGGGAGGAGACCCAGTACTTC; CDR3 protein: CASSLLGGEETQYF
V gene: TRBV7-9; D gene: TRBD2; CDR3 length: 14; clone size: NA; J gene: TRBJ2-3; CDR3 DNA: TGTGCCAGCCGGCTAGCGGCCGCACAAGATACGCAGTATTTT; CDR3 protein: CASRLAAAQDTQYF
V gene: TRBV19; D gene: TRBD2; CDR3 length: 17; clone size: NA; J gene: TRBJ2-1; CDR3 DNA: TGTGCCAGTAGTATCCGGACTAGCGGGAGGATTTGGGATGAGCAGTTCTTC; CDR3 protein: CASSIRTSGRIWDEQFF
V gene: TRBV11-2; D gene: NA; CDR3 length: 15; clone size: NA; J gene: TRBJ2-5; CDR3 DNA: TGTGCCAGCAGCCCGGGACCCAGGGGCCAAGAGACCCAGTACTTC; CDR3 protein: CASSPGPRGQETQYF
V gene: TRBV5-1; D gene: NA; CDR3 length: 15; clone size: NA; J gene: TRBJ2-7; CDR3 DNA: TGCGCCAGCAGCTTCGGAAGGGAGGTCTTGGACGAGCAGTACTTC; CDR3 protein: CASSFGREVLDEQYF
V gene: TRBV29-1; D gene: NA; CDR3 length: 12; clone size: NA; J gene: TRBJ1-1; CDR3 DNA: TGCAGCGTGGGGGACGATCGACTTGAAGCTTTCTTT; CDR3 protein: CSVGDDRLEAFF
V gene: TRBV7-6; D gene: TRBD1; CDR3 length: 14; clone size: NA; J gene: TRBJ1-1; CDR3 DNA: TGTGCCAGCAGCTCAGGACAGGTGAACACTGAAGCTTTCTTT; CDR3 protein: CASSSGQVNTEAFF
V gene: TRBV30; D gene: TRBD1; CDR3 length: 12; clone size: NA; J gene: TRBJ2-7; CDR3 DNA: TGTGCCTGGAGCCAGGGGGCGGGCGAGCAGTACTTC; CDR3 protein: CAWSQGAGEQYF
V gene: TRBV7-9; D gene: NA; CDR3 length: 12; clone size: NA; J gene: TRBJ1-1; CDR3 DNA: TGTGCCAGCAGCAGTAGTTGGACTGAAGCTTTCTTT; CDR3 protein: CASSSSWTEAFF
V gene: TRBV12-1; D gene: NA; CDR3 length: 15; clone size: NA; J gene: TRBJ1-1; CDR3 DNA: TGTGCCAGCAGCTTTTATAACAGGGAGAGGGCTGAAGCTTTCTTT; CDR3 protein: CASSFYNRERAEAFF
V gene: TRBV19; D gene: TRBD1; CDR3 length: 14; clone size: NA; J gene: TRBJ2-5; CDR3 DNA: TGTGCCAGTAGTATGACAGGGATTTCTGAGACCCAGTACTTC; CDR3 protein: CASSMTGISETQYF
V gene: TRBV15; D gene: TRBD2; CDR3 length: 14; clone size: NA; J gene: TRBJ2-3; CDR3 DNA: TGTGCCACCTCGTTAGCGGGGGGCACAGATACGCAGTATTTT; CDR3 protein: CATSLAGGTDTQYF
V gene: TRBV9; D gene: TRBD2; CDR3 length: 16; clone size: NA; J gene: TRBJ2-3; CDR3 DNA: TGTGCCAGCAGCCCCCGAGCGGGAGGGAACACAGATACGCAGTATTTT; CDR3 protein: CASSPRAGGNTDTQYF
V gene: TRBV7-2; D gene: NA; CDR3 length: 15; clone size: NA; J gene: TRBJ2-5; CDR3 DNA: TGTGCCAGCAGTCGGTCAGGACGCTTCCAAGAGACCCAGTACTTC; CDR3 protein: CASSRSGRFQETQYF
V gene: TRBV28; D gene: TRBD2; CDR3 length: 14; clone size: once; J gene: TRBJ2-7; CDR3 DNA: TGTGCCAGCCGATGGGGCGGGAGTTCTTACGAGCAGTACTTC; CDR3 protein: CASRWGGSSYEQYF
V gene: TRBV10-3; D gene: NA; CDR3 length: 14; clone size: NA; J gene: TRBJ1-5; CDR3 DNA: TGTGCCATCAGTGACGAGGTTAGCAATCAGCCCCAGCATTTT; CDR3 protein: CAISDEVSNQPQHF
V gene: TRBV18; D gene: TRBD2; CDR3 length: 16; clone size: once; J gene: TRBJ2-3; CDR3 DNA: TGTGCCAGCTCACCACGGACTAGCGGATACACAGATACGCAGTATTTT; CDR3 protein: CASSPRTSGYTDTQYF
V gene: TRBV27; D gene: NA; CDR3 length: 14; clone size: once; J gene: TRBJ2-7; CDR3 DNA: TGTGCCAGCAGTTTTCAAGGAACTCATTACGAGCAGTACTTC; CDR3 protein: CASSFQGTHYEQYF
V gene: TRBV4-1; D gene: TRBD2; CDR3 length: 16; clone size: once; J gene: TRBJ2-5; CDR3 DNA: TGCGCCAGCAGCCAAGAATCTGTAGCGGGAGCGGAGACCCAGTACTTC; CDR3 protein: CASSQESVAGAETQYF
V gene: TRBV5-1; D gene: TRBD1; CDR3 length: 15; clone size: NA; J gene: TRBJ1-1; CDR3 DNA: TGCGCCAGCCGGCGGGAGGGGGCCATGAACACTGAAGCTTTCTTT; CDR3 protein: CASRREGAMNTEAFF
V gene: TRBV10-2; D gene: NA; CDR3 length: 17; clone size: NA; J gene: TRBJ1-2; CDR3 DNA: TGCGCCAGCAGTGAGACCCATTTGGTGGACAGCTTCTATGGCTACACCTTC; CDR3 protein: CASSETHLVDSFYGYTF
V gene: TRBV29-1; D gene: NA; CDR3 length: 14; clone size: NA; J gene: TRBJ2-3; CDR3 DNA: TGCAGCGTTGAATTGGCGTTGAGGGGAGATACGCAGTATTTT; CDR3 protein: CSVELALRGDTQYF
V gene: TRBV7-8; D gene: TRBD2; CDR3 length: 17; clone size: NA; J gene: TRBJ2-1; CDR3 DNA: TGTGCCAGCAGGGGGACTAGCGACTACAGCTCCTACAATGAGCAGTTCTTC; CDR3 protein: CASRGTSDYSSYNEQFF